The 21 T cell receptor beta chains presented below share a single source sample, sequenced in a study of blood T cells in healthy people across ages. A J-beta primer mix and a sample-barcoded 5' primer were used in a second PCR of roughly 6 to 12 cycles. TCRdb analysed the 5' RACE reads with MiXCR anew, one entry per CDR3 protein. The sample holds some 900,000 distinct CDR3 sequences; about 44% are singletons and the top ten take 13%. Sequences were obtained from blood. The receptors were sampled from a man aged 25-45 years in good health.

A single count supports this clonotype. The rearrangement joins TRBV20-1 to TRBJ2-1; tentatively, D is TRBD1 (6 bases). CDR1 is DFQATT, CDR2 SNEGSKA, per germline (reference sequence). Trimming took 3 bases from V and 3 from J, leaving 9 bases between them. The CDR3 contains 13 residues. The DNA of the CDR3 is TGCAGTGCTAGCTCGGACAGCTACAATGAGCAGTTCTTC. As protein: CSASSDSYNEQFF.

In its sample, this clonotype was seen a few times. Here the CDR3 reads CSARDRAGTGSYNEQFF. CDR3 nucleotides: TGCAGTGCTAGAGATAGGGCCGGGACAGGGAGCTACAATGAGCAGTTCTTC. The chain carries TRBV20-1 and TRBJ2-1; 9 bases fit TRBD1. Losses at the gene ends were 0 bases for V and 3 bases for J; bases not matched to a gene: 9. Germline V lookup: CDR1 DFQATT, CDR2 SNEGSKA (reference sequence). CDR3 length: 17 residues.

The chain recombines TRBV12-3 or TRBV12-4 with TRBJ1-4, with D hard to call. Trimming removed 8 bases at V and 7 bases at J, with 14 bases between. CDR3 size: 13 residues. The CDR3 bases are TGTGCCAGCGGCGGGCGGCAGACTGAAAAACTGTTTTTT. Its protein product is CASGGRQTEKLFF.

The chain is built from TRBV6-1 and TRBJ2-2, with D perhaps being TRBD1 or TRBD2 (5 bases each). Trimming cost V 0 bases and J 0 bases, with 11 bases left between them. The CDR3 sequence is 17 residues long. The germline V gene has CDR1 MNHNS and CDR2 SASEGT. The CDR3 region is CASSEARGTPNTGELFF. For the CDR3, the DNA is TGTGCCAGCAGTGAAGCGCGTGGGACGCCGAACACCGGGGAGCTGTTTTTT.

About this clonotype itself: An end of the junction does not agree with germline; a read error may underlie this. The chain links TRBV4-3 to TRBJ2-3, with D possibly matching TRBD2 (6 bases). Germline V gene lookup returns CDR1 LGHNA and CDR2 YSLEER. This CDR3 is built from 15 residues. CDR3 loop: CASRQDFGGTDTQYF. The CDR3 nucleotides are TGCGCCAGCAGACAAGATTTCGGGGGAACAGATACGCAGTATTTT.

The V and J genes are TRBV6-1 and TRBJ1-6; no clear D gene. CDR3 size: 13 residues. The germline CDR1 and CDR2 sequences are MNHNS and SASEGT. Trimming removed 3 bases at V and 8 bases at J, with 8 bases between. The CDR3 here is CASSDPGDSPLHF. The CDR3 DNA reads as TGTGCCAGCAGTGATCCTGGGGATTCACCCCTCCACTTT.

This sequence joins TRBV6-1 and TRBJ2-5; 9 nucleotides agree with TRBD2. V trimming: 5 bases; J trimming: 1 base; junction bases outside the gene matches: 8. This CDR3 contains 16 residues. Germline V lookup: CDR1 MNHNS, CDR2 SASEGT. The CDR3 reads CASSKEQAGGQETQYF. CDR3 sequence (DNA): TGTGCCAGCAGTAAAGAACAAGCGGGGGGCCAAGAGACCCAGTACTTC.

V usage is TRBV19 and J usage is TRBJ2-2; D perhaps matches TRBD1 (6 bases). V was pared by 6 bases and J by 1 base, with 12 bases between. Germline loops: CDR1 LNHDA, CDR2 SQIVND (reference sequence). The CDR3 sequence is 15 residues long. The CDR3 sequence is CASSPGQRNTGELFF. In DNA form, the CDR3 reads TGTGCCAGTAGCCCTGGACAGAGGAACACCGGGGAGCTGTTTTTT.

The chain joins TRBV12-5 to TRBJ1-1; a weak D match, TRBD1 (6 bases). The germline V gene has CDR1 LGHNT and CDR2 FRNRAP. This CDR3 has 13 amino acids. The V and J ends lost 4 bases and 8 bases respectively, with 14 bases between them. The CDR3 loop reads CASGSGGGTEAFF. CDR3 DNA sequence: TGTGCTAGTGGTTCGGGCGGGGGCACCGAAGCTTTCTTT.

This clonotype was picked up a small number of times. The CDR3 loop reads CSARDRTGGIYGYTF. The CDR3 nucleotides are TGCAGTGCTAGAGATCGAACAGGGGGCATCTATGGCTACACCTTC. The chain joins TRBV20-1 to TRBJ1-2; 9 bases map to TRBD1. Germline V gene data show CDR1 as DFQATT and CDR2 as SNEGSKA (reference sequence). The J segment lost 4 bases and the V segment lost 0 bases, leaving 6 bases of the junction unmatched. The CDR3 covers 15 residues.

This clonotype was observed at least ten times. The V and J genes are TRBV27 and TRBJ2-5; 9 bases align to TRBD2. V was clipped by 2 bases and J by 2 bases; unmatched bases: 9. Germline values: CDR1 MNHEY, CDR2 SMNVEV (reference sequence). This CDR3 has 17 residues. CDR3 sequence: CASSLTGNLAGQETQYF. Here the CDR3 DNA reads TGTGCCAGCAGTTTAACGGGGAATCTAGCGGGACAAGAGACCCAGTACTTC.

The chain recombines TRBV5-5 with TRBJ1-2; D unresolved. Germline V gene data show CDR1 as SGHKS and CDR2 as YYEKEE (reference sequence). Between the trimmed V and J ends, which lost 4 bases and 0 bases, there was a span of 7 bases. CDR3 size: 13 residues. The CDR3 region is CASSDQPNYGYTF. The CDR3 bases are TGTGCCAGCAGCGATCAGCCTAACTATGGCTACACCTTC.

This chain links TRBV6-5 with TRBJ2-7; a possible D gene is TRBD2 (6 bases). The CDR3 totals 14 residues. Trimming removed 7 bases from V and 3 bases from J, with 16 bases in between. Germline values: CDR1 MNHEY, CDR2 SVGAGI. CDR3 DNA sequence: TGTGCCAGCACTGACCTGGACGGGGGCTACGAGCAGTACTTC. It encodes CASTDLDGGYEQYF.

V usage is TRBV7-2 and J usage is TRBJ2-7; 13 bases map to TRBD2. CDR3 length: 18 residues. Looked up from germline, CDR1 is SGHTA and CDR2 is FQGNSA. The J segment lost 2 bases and the V segment lost 2 bases, leaving 9 bases of the junction unmatched. As DNA, the CDR3 is TGTGCCAGCAGCTTACCCGGGACTAGCGGGGCAAGAACCTACGAGCAGTACTTC. Translating gives CASSLPGTSGARTYEQYF.

This clonotype has only a few counts. The J gene is TRBJ1-4, the V gene TRBV7-9, with D tentatively TRBD1 (6 bases). There are 13 residues in the CDR3. Trimming pared 5 bases from V and 6 bases from J, leaving 10 bases between. The germline V gene encodes CDR1 SEHNR and CDR2 FQNEAQ (reference sequence). The CDR3 sequence is CASSLGTYEKLFF. CDR3 sequence (DNA): TGTGCCAGCAGCCTCGGGACATATGAAAAACTGTTTTTT.

The CDR3 is CASSLVGQLTEAFF. The DNA for the CDR3 is TGTGCCAGCAGCTTAGTGGGACAGCTGACTGAAGCTTTCTTT. This rearrangement joins TRBV7-8 to TRBJ1-1; 7 bases align to TRBD1. V gave up 1 base and J gave up 5 bases; unmatched junction bases: 4. From germline, CDR1 is SGHVS and CDR2 FQNEAQ. This CDR3 has 14 residues.

This clonotype occurred a few times. V gene TRBV28 combines with J gene TRBJ1-6; D unclear. V was clipped by 9 bases and J by 10 bases, with 19 bases between them. The germline V gene encodes CDR1 MDHEN and CDR2 SYDVKM. CDR3 length: 14 residues. DNA of the CDR3: TGTGCCAGTAGTCAAGACCCCCAAAAATCACCCCTCCACTTT. Translated, it gives CASSQDPQKSPLHF.

This clonotype was found many times. V and J are TRBV5-1 and TRBJ1-1; 9 positions match TRBD1. Losses at the gene ends were 4 bases for V and 4 bases for J; bases not matched to a gene: 5. Germline V lookup: CDR1 SGHRS, CDR2 YFSETQ. The length of the CDR3 is 14 residues. The CDR3 protein is CASSLQGAGTEAFF. In nucleotides, the CDR3 is TGCGCCAGCAGCCTACAGGGGGCCGGCACTGAAGCTTTCTTT. The whole variable domain, filled in from reference TRBV5-1 and TRBJ1-1, reads KAGVTQTPRYLIKTRGQQVTLSCSPISGHRSVSWYQQTPGQGLQFLFEYFSETQRNKGNFPGRFSGRQFSNSRSEMNVSTLELGDSALYLCASSLQGAGTEAFFGQGTRLTVV.

The rearrangement joins TRBV27 to TRBJ2-1; D is uncertain. The length of the CDR3 is 13 residues. Germline V CDR1 and CDR2: MNHEY, SMNVEV (reference sequence). The germline V and J ends were trimmed by 0 bases and 6 bases, with 6 bases remaining between them. This CDR3 reads CASSLSVVNEQFF. CDR3 in DNA: TGTGCCAGCAGTTTATCGGTGGTCAATGAGCAGTTCTTC.

The rearrangement links TRBV6-1 to TRBJ1-2, with D maybe TRBD1 (6 bases). The germline CDR1 and CDR2 sequences are MNHNS and SASEGT. Trimming pared 3 bases from V and 8 bases from J, leaving 13 bases between. The CDR3 is 13 amino acids. The chain's CDR3 is CASSDTQGWGYTF. In DNA, the CDR3 is TGTGCCAGCAGTGATACCCAGGGGTGGGGCTACACCTTC.

The table lists this clonotype with a few counts. The rearrangement joins TRBV9 to TRBJ2-1; 9 positions match TRBD2. Germline V CDR1 and CDR2: SGDLS, YYNGEE. This CDR3 spans 14 amino acids. V lost 6 bases, J lost 0 bases, and 1 base stayed unmatched. CDR3 in amino acids: CASTSGDSYNEQFF. In nucleotides, the CDR3 is TGTGCCAGCACTAGCGGGGACTCCTACAATGAGCAGTTCTTC.